The T cell receptor beta chain described here comes from a study of molecular identifiers for immune sequencing clone quantification. The study's findings and limits: Reportedly, one cell's Jurkat TCR RNA was detected within 1,100,000 naive CD8 cells.

TCRdb itself ran the PCR reads through MiXCR, one entry per CDR3 protein. The table records hundreds of thousands of distinct CDR3 sequences, less than 20% of them present only once. Germline V gene data show CDR1 as SGHTA and CDR2 as FQGNSA. This CDR3 spans 13 amino acids. The V end was cut by 6 bases, the J end by 3 bases, with 12 bases between. This clonotype was picked up many times. Its antigen is unidentified. This receptor was identified in a human donor in good health. Some libraries in this study had Jurkat cell RNA spiked in. The chain links TRBV7-2 to TRBJ2-7; tentatively, D is TRBD2 (6 bases). Sequencing used naive CD8+ T cells from blood, with Jurkat cell RNA spiked in. Subset of the sample: FACS-sorted CD8+CD4-CCR7+CD45RA+ naive T cells. This chain's CDR3 is CASRFPGDYEQYF. CDR3 coding DNA: TGTGCCAGCAGATTCCCGGGGGACTACGAGCAGTACTTC.